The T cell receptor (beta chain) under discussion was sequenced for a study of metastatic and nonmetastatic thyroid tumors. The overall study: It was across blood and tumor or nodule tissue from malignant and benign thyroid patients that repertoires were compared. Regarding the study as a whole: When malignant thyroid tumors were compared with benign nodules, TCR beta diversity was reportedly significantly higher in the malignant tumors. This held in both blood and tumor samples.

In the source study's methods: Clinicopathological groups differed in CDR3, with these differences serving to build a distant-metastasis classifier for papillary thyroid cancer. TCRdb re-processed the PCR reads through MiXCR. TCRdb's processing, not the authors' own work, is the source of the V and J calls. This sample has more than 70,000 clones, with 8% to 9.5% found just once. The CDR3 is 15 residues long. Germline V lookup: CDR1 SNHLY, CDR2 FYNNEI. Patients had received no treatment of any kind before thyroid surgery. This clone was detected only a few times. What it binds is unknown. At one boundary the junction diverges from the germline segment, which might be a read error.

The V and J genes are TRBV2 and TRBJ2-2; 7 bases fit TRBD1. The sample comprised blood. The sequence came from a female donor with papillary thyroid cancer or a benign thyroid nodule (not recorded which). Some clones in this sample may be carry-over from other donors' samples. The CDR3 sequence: CASTRQGANNGELFF. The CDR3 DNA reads TGTGCCAGCACTCGACAGGGCGCGAACAACGGGGAGCTGTTTTTT. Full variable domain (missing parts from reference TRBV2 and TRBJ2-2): EPEVTQTPSHQVTQMGQEVILRCVPISNHLYFYWYRQILGQKVEFLVSFYNNEISEKSEIFDDQFSVERPDGSNFTLKIRSTKLEDSAMYFCASTRQGANNGELFFGEGSRLTVL.